The clone carrying this TCR beta chain was counted between two and nine times. The data were obtained in a study of blood T cell repertoires in COVID-19. The CDR3 is made up of 15 amino acids. V lost 5 bases to trimming and J lost 7 bases, with 17 bases between them. Per germline, CDR1 WSHSY and CDR2 SAAADI. Per the original data handling: Estimation of nucleated cell counts was performed using reference gene primer amplification. Here immunoSEQ multiplex PCR was the method, and the copy in TCRdb shows in-frame clones only, minus some. That table gives V, J and clone size, and the DNA gave D and trimming. In the table there are tens of thousands of clones, almost 90% of which are singletons.

The source of this sequence is a woman in her 70s with acute or convalescent COVID-19. The sample consisted of peripheral blood. J is TRBJ2-2 and V is TRBV10-2; D is perhaps TRBD2 (5 bases). The CDR3: CASSNIAPDGGELFF. The CDR3 DNA follows: TGCGCCAGCAGTAATATAGCGCCCGACGGCGGGGAGCTGTTTTTT.